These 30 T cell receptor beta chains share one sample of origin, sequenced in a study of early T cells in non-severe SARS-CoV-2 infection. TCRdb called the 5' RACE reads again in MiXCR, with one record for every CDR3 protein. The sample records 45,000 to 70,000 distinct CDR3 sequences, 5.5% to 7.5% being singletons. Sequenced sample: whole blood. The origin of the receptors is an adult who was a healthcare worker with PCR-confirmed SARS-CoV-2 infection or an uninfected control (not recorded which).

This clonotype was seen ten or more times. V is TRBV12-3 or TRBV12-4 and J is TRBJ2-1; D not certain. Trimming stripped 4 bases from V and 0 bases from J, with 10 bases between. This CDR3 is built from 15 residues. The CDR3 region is CASSSNGRSYNEQFF. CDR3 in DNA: TGTGCCAGCAGTTCTAATGGTCGCTCCTACAATGAGCAGTTCTTC.

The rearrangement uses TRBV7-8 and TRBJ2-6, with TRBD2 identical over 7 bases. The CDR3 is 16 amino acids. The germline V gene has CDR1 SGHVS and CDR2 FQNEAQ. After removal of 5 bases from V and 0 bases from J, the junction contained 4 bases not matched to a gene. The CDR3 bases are TGTGCCAGCAGCCGGACTAGGGCCTCTGGGGCCAACGTCCTGACTTTC. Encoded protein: CASSRTRASGANVLTF.

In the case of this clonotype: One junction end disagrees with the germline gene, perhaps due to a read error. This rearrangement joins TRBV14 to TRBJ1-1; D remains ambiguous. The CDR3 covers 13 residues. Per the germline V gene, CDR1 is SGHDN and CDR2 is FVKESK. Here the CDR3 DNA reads TGTGCCAGCAGCCGACACGGGAACGCTGAAGCTTTCTTT. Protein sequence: CASSRHGNAEAFF.

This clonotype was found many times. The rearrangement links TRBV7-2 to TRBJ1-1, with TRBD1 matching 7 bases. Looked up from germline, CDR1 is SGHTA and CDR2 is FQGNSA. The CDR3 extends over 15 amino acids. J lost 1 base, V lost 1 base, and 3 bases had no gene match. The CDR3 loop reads CASSLGDRRNTEAFF. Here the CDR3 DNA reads TGTGCCAGCAGCTTAGGGGACAGAAGGAACACTGAAGCTTTCTTT.

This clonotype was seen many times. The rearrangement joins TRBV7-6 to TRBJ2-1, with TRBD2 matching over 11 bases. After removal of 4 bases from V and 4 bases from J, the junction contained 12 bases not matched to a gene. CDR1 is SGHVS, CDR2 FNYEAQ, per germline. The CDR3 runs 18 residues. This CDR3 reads CASSSKNLAGGPYNEQFF. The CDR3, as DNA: TGTGCCAGCAGCTCCAAAAACCTAGCGGGGGGACCTTACAATGAGCAGTTCTTC.

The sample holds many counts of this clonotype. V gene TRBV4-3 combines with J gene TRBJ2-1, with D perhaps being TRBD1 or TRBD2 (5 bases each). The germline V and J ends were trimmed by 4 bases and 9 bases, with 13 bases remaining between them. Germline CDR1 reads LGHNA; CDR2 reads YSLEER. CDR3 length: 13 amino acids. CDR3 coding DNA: TGCGCCAGCAGCCTCGCGAGGGGCGGTGAGCAGTTCTTC. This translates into CASSLARGGEQFF.

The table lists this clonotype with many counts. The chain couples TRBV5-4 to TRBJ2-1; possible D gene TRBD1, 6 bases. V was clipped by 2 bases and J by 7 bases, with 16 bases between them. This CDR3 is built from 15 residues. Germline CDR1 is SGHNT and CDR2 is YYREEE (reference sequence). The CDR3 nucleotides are TGTGCCAGCAGCTTACAGGGTCTTCGGGAAAATGAGCAGTTCTTC. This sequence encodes CASSLQGLRENEQFF.

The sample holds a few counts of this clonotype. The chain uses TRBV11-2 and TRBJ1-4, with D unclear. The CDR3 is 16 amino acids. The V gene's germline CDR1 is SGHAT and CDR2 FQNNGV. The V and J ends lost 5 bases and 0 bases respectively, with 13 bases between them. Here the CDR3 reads CASSPVAYATNEKLFF. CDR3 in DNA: TGTGCCAGCAGCCCCGTAGCGTATGCAACTAATGAAAAACTGTTTTTT.

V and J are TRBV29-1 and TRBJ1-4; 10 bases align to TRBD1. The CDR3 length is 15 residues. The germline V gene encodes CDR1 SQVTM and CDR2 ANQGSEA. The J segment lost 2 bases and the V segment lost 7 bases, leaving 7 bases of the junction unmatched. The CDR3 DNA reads TGCAGCGCAACGGACAGGGGGGTGACTAATGAAAAACTGTTTTTT. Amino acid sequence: CSATDRGVTNEKLFF.

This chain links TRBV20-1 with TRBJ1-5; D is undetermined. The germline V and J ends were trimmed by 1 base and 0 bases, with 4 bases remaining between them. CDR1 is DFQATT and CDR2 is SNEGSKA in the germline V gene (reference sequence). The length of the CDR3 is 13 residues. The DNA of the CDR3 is TGCAGTGCTAGAGCGGGTAGCAATCAGCCCCAGCATTTT. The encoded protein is CSARAGSNQPQHF.

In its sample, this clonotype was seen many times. As DNA, the CDR3 is TGTGCCAGCAGCCCCAGGACAGGCTTGCTGTTTTTT. It yields the protein CASSPRTGLLFF. The chain uses TRBV7-9 and TRBJ2-2; the match to TRBD1 covers 7 bases. From germline, CDR1 is SEHNR and CDR2 FQNEAQ (reference sequence). The trim removed 5 bases at V and 13 bases at J, leaving 7 bases unmatched. CDR3 length: 12 amino acids. The full variable domain, with the rest looked up from reference TRBV7-9 and TRBJ2-2, is DTGVSQNPRHKITKRGQNVTFRCDPISEHNRLYWYRQTLGQGPEFLTYFQNEAQLEKSRLLSDRFSAERPKGSFSTLEIQRTEQGDSAMYLCASSPRTGLLFFGEGSRLTVL.

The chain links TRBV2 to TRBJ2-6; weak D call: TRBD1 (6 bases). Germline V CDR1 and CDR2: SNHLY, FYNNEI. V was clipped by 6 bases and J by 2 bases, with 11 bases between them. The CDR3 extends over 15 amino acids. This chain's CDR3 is CASRVDSPGANVLTF. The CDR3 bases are TGTGCCAGCAGAGTGGACAGTCCTGGGGCCAACGTCCTGACTTTC.

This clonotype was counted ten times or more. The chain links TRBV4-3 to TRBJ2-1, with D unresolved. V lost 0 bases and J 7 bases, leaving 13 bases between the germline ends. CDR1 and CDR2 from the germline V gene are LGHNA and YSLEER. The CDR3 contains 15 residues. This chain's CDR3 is CASSQEAARQNEQFF. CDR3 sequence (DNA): TGCGCCAGCAGCCAAGAAGCTGCGCGGCAAAATGAGCAGTTCTTC.

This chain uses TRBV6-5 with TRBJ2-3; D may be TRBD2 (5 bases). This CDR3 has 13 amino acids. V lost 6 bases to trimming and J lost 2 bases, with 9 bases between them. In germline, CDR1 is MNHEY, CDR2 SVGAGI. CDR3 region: CASSPGNTDTQYF. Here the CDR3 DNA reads TGTGCCAGCAGCCCGGGAAACACAGATACGCAGTATTTT.

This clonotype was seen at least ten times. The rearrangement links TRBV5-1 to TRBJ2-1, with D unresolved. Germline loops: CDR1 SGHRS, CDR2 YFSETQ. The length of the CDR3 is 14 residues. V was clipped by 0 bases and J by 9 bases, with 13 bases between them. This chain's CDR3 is CASSLALGRVEQFF. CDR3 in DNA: TGCGCCAGCAGCTTGGCATTAGGTAGGGTTGAGCAGTTCTTC.

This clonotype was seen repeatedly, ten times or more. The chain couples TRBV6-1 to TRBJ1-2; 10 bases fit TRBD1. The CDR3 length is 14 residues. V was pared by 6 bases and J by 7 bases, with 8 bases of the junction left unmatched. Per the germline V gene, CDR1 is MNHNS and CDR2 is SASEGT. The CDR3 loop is CASRPRDRGPGYTF. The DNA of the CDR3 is TGTGCCAGCAGACCAAGAGACAGGGGGCCTGGCTACACCTTC.

The CDR3 reads CASSQSLNSRGGRYEQYF. The CDR3, as DNA: TGCGCCAGCAGCCAATCCCTCAATTCGCGGGGGGGTCGCTACGAGCAGTACTTC. The chain joins TRBV4-3 to TRBJ2-7, with 9 positions matching TRBD2. The germline V gene encodes CDR1 LGHNA and CDR2 YSLEER. The CDR3 totals 18 residues. The V and J ends lost 2 bases and 3 bases, in that order; junction bases with no gene match: 14.

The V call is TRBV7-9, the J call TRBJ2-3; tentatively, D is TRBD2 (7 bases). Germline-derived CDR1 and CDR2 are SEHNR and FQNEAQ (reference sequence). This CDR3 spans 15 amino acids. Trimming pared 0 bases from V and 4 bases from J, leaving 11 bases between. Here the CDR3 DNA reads TGTGCCAGCAGCTTAGCGGGGGGGCCGGCAGATACGCAGTATTTT. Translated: CASSLAGGPADTQYF.

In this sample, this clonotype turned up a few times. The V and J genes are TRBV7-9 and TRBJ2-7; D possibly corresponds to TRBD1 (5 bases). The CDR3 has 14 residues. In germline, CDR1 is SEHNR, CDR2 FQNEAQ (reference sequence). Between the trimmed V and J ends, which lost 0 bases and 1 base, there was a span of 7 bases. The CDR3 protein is CASSLAGPSYEQYF. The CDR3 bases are TGTGCCAGCAGCTTAGCGGGGCCGTCCTACGAGCAGTACTTC.

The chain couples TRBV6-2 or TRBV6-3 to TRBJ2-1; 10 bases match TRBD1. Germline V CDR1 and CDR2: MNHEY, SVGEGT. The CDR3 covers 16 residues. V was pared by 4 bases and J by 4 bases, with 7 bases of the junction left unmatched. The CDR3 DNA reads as TGTGCCAGCAGTTCGTGGACAGGGGGACAATACAATGAGCAGTTCTTC. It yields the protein CASSSWTGGQYNEQFF.

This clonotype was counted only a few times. Written as DNA, the CDR3 is TGCGCCAGCAGCCAAGAGGCAGCTAACTATGGCTACACCTTC. It translates to CASSQEAANYGYTF. J is TRBJ1-2 and V is TRBV4-3; D not certain. V gave up 0 bases and J gave up 0 bases, with 5 bases separating them. The CDR3 is 14 residues long. Per germline, CDR1 LGHNA and CDR2 YSLEER.

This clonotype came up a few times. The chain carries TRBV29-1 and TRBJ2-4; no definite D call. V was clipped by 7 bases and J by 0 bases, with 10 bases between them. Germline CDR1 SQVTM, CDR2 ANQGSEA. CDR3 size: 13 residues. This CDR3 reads CSARSLAKNIQYF. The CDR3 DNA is TGCAGCGCCCGGTCCCTAGCCAAAAACATTCAGTACTTC. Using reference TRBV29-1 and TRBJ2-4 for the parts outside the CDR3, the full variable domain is SAVISQKPSRDICQRGTSLTIQCQVDSQVTMMFWYRQQPGQSLTLIATANQGSEATYESGFVIDKFPISRPNLTFSTLTVSNMSPEDSSIYLCSARSLAKNIQYFGAGTRLSVL.

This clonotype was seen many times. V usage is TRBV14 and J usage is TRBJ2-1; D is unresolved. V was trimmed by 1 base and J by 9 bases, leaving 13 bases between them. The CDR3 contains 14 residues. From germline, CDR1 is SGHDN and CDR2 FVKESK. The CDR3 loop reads CASSQVVDIGEQFF. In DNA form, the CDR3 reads TGTGCCAGCAGCCAAGTAGTTGACATCGGTGAGCAGTTCTTC.

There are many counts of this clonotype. The CDR3 loop is CSAKKRGPLYNEQFF. CDR3 coding DNA: TGCAGTGCTAAAAAACGGGGGCCACTCTACAATGAGCAGTTCTTC. The chain uses TRBV20-1 and TRBJ2-1; D is tentatively TRBD1 or TRBD2 (6 bases each). Trimming cost V 4 bases and J 3 bases, with 16 bases left between them. The CDR3 extends over 15 amino acids. Germline CDR1 DFQATT, CDR2 SNEGSKA (reference sequence).

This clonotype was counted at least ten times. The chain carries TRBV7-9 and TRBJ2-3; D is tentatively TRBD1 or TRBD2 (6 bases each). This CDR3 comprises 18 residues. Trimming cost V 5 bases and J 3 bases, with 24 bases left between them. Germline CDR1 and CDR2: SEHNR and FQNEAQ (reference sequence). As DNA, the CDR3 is TGTGCCAGCAGCCCCACCCGGGGGACAACCTGGGGGACAGATACGCAGTATTTT. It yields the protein CASSPTRGTTWGTDTQYF.

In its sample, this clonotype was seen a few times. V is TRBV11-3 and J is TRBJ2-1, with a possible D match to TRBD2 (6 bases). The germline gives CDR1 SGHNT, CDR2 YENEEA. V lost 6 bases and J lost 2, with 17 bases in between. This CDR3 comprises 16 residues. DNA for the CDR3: TGTGCCAGCAGAGATGAATCTTCGGGGGCCTACAATGAGCAGTTCTTC. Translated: CASRDESSGAYNEQFF.

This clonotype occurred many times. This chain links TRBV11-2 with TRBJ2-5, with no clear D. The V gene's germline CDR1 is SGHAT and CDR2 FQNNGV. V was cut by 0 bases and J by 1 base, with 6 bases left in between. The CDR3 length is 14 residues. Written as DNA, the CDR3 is TGTGCCAGCAGCTTAGATATGACCCAAGAGACCCAGTACTTC. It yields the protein CASSLDMTQETQYF.

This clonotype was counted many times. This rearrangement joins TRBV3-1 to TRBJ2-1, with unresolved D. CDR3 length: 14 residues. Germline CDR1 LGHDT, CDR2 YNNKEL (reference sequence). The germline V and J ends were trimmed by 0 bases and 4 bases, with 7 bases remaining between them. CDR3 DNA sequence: TGTGCCAGCAGCCAAGATCGACTTTACAATGAGCAGTTCTTC. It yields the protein CASSQDRLYNEQFF.

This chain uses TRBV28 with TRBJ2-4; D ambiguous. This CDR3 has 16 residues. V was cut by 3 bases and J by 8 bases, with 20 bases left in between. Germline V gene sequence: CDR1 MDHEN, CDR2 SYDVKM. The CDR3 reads CASSFTDVTVSHIQYF. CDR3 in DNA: TGTGCCAGCAGTTTCACCGATGTTACAGTCTCGCACATTCAGTACTTC.

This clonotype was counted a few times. The CDR3 sequence is CASSQGEGYSNQPQHF. Here the CDR3 DNA reads TGTGCCAGCAGCCAAGGGGAAGGGTATAGCAATCAGCCCCAGCATTTT. The chain combines TRBV16 with TRBJ1-5, with no clear D. The length of the CDR3 is 16 residues. With 2 bases removed from V and 0 bases from J, the gap between germline ends came to 11 bases. Germline CDR1 KGHSY, CDR2 FQNENV.